This T cell receptor beta chain derives from a study of cytomegalovirus exposure and HLA in healthy donors. Study-level results: In an earlier analysis, productive rearrangement rates for most beta V segments clustered near 87% or 30%. Presence/absence analyses treated sequencing depth as roughly uniform across donors.

This CDR3 is 13 amino acids long. V lost 0 bases and J lost 6, with 6 bases in between. Germline V gene lookup returns CDR1 MNHEY and CDR2 SVGAGI. Worth noting for this clone: As yet, its antigen is unknown.

Researchers ran the PCR with 60 Vbeta and 13 Jbeta primers. Using immunoSEQ multiplex PCR, the repertoire was profiled, and TCRdb retains in-frame clones only, with some absent. In total, the table holds approximately 50,000 clones. Sequenced material: PBMCs. The receptor was isolated from a male donor in good health and CMV-seropositive. The chain joins TRBV6-5 to TRBJ2-1, with a tentative D call TRBD2 (5 bases). CDR3 in DNA: TGTGCCAGCAGTTACTCGGACTCCAATGAGCAGTTCTTC. It yields the protein CASSYSDSNEQFF.